This T cell receptor (beta chain) came from a study of prognosis after radiotherapy for stage I lung cancer. Whole-study context: About 14 patients had newly diagnosed primary stage I lung tumors, and five had oligometastatic NSCLC after surgical resection of the primary tumor.

Points from the study as a whole: Shannon entropy after stereotactic body radiation therapy was lower in patients who developed distant metastases. The median unique TCR clone count dropped from roughly 9,300 to 7,200 after stereotactic body radiation therapy.

The genomic DNA TCR beta CDR3 region underwent two rounds of multiplex PCR. Primers were specific to each TRBV and TRBJ gene in first-round PCR. One entry per CDR3 protein results from TCRdb running MiXCR on the multiplex PCR reads. The table includes roughly 26,000 distinct CDR3 sequences, 25% to 35% detected once. Node-negative status on CT and PET/CT applied to all patients, none having prior chemotherapy, radiotherapy or other malignancies. CDR3 size: 14 residues. Looked up from germline, CDR1 is SGHTA and CDR2 is FQGNSA. On this clonotype: As yet, its antigen is unknown. Possible read error: a much larger clone is one base away.

The chain combines TRBV7-2 with TRBJ1-1; 9 nucleotides match TRBD1. Here the sequenced sample was PBMCs, taken before or after stereotactic body radiation therapy (not recorded which). The clonotype was recovered from a donor at least 50 years old with non-small cell lung cancer. CDR3: CSSSSDRGLTEAFF. CDR3 nucleotides: TGTTCCAGCAGCTCGGACAGGGGCCTCACTGAAGCTTTCTTT. Together with reference TRBV7-2 and TRBJ1-1, the CDR3 gives the full variable domain: GAGVSQSPSNKVTEKGKDVELRCDPISGHTALYWYRQSLGQGLEFLIYFQGNSAPDKSGLPSDRFSAERTGGSVSTLTIQRTQQEDSAVYLCSSSSDRGLTEAFFGQGTRLTVV.